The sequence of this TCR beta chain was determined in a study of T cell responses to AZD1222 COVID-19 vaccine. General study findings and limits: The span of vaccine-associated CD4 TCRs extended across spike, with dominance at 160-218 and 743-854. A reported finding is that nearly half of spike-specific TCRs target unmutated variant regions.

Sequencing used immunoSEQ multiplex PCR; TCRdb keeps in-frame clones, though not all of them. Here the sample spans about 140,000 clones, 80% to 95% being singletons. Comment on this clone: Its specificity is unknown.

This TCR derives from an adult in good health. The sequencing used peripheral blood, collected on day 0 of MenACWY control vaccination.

The CDR3 loop reads CAIAGGQGEAFF. The DNA of the CDR3 is TGTGCCATCGCCGGAGGACAGGGAGAAGCTTTCTTT. V is TRBV10-3 and J is TRBJ1-1; 8 bases line up with TRBD1. The CDR3 loop spans 12 amino acids. CDR1 and CDR2 (germline): ENHRY, SYGVKD. V trimming: 8 bases; J trimming: 8 bases; junction bases outside the gene matches: 7.